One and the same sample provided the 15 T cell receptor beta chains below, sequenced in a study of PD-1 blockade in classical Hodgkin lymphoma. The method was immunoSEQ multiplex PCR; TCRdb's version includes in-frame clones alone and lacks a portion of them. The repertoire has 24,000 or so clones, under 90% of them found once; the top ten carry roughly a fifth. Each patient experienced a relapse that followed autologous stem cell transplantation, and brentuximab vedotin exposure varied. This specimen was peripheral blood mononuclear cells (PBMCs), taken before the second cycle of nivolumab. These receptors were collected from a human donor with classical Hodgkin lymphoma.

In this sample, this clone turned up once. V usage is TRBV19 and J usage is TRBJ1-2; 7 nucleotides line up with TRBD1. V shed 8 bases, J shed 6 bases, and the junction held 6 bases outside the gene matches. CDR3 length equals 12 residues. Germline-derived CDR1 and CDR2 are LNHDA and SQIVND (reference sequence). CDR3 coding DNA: TGTGCCAGTCAGGGGGAGGCTCATGGCTACACCTTC. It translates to CASQGEAHGYTF.

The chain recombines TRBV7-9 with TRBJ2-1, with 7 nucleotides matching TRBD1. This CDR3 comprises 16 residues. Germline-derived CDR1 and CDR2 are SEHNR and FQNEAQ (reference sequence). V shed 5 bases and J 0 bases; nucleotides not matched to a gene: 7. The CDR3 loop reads CASSEDRISSYNEQFF. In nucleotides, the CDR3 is TGTGCCAGCAGCGAGGACAGGATAAGCTCCTACAATGAGCAGTTCTTC.

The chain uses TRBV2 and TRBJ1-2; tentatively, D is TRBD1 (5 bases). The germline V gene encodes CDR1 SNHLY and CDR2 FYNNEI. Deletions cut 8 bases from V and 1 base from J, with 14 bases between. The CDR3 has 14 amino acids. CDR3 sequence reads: CASWEGFFNYGYTF. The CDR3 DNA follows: TGTGCCAGCTGGGAGGGGTTCTTTAACTATGGCTACACCTTC.

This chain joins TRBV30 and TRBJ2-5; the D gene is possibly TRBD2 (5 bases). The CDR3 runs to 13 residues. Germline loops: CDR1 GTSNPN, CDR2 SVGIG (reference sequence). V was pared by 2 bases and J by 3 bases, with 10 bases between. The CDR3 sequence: CAWSPGEKETQYF. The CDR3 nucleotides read TGTGCCTGGAGTCCCGGGGAAAAAGAGACCCAGTACTTC.

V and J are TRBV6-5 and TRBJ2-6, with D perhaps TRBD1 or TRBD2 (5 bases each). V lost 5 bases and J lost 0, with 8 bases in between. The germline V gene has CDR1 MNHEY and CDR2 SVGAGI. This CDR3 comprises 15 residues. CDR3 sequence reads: CASSRDGSGANVLTF. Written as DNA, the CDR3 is TGTGCCAGCAGTCGGGACGGCTCTGGGGCCAACGTCCTGACTTTC.

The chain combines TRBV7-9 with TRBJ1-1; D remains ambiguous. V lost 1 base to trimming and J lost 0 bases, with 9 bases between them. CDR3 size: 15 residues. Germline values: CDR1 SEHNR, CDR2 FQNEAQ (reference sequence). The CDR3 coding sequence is TGTGCCAGCAGCTTAGAATACCGGCTGAACACTGAAGCTTTCTTT. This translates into CASSLEYRLNTEAFF.

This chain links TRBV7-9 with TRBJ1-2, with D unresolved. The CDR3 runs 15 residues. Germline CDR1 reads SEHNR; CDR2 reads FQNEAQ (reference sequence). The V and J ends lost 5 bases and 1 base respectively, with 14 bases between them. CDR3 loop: CASSPPGLVNYGYTF. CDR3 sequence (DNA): TGTGCCAGCAGCCCTCCTGGATTGGTTAACTATGGCTACACCTTC.

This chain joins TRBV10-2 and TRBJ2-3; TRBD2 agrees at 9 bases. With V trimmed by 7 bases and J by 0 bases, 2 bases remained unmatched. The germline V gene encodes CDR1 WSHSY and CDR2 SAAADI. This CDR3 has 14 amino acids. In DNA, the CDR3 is TGCGCCAGCACCCTAGCGGGGAGCACAGATACGCAGTATTTT. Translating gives CASTLAGSTDTQYF.

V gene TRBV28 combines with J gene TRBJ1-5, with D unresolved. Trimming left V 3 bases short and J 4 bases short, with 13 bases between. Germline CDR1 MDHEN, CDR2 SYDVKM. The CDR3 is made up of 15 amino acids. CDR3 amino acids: CASSFSREINQPQHF. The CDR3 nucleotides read TGTGCCAGCAGTTTTAGTAGGGAGATTAATCAGCCCCAGCATTTT.

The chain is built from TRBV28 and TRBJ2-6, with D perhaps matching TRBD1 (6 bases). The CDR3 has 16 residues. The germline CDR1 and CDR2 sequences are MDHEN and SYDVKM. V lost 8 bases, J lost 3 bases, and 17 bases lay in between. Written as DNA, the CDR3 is TGTGCCAGCGGATCAAACACAGGGTATGGGGCCAACGTCCTGACTTTC. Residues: CASGSNTGYGANVLTF.

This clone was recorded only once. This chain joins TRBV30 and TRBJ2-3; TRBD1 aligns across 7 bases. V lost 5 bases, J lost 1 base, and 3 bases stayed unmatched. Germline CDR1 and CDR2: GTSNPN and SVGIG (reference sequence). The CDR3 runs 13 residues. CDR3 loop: CAWGTDGTDTQYF. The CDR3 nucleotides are TGTGCCTGGGGGACAGACGGCACAGATACGCAGTATTTT.

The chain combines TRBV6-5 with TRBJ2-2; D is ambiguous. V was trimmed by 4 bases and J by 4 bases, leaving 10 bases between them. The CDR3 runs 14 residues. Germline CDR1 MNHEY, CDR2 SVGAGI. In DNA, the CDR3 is TGTGCCAGCAGTTCTGTGACCTTCACCGGGGAGCTGTTTTTT. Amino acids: CASSSVTFTGELFF.

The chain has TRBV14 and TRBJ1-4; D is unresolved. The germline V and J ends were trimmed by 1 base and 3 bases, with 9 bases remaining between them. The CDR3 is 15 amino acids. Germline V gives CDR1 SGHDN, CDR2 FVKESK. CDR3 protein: CASSQVGRSNEKLFF. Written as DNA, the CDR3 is TGTGCCAGCAGCCAAGTTGGCAGGTCTAATGAAAAACTGTTTTTT.

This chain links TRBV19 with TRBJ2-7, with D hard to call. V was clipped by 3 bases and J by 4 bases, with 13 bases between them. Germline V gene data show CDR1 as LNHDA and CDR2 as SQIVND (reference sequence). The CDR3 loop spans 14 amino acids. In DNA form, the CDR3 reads TGTGCCAGTAGTATGACTGAGACAAGTTACGAGCAGTACTTC. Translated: CASSMTETSYEQYF.

The CDR3, as DNA: TGTGCCAGCAGCGCCTTTCTGGAGCCCTATATGGTCACAGATACGCAGTATTTT. Its protein product is CASSAFLEPYMVTDTQYF. This chain uses TRBV11-3 with TRBJ2-3; no reliable D call. CDR1 is SGHNT, CDR2 YENEEA, per germline. With 5 bases removed from V and 2 bases from J, the gap between germline ends came to 23 bases. The CDR3 runs 18 residues.